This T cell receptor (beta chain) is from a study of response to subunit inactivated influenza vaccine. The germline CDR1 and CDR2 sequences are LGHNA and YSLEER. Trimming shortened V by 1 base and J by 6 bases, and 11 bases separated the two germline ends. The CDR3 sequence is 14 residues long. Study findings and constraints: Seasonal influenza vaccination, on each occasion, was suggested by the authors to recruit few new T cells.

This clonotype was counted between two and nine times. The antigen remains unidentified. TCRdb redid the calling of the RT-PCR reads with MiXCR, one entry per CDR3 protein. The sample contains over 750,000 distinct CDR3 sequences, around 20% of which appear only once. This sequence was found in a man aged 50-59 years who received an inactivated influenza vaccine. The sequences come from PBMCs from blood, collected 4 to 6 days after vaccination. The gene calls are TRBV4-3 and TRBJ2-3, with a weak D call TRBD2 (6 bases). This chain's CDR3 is CASSQGTIRDTQYF. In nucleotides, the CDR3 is TGCGCCAGCAGCCAAGGGACTATAAGGGATACGCAGTATTTT.